These 15 T cell receptor beta chains originate from one sample sequenced in a study of monozygotic twins with inflammatory bowel disease. With the 5' RACE reads reprocessed, TCRdb shows one record per CDR3 protein and no DNA. The sample table includes around 210,000 distinct CDR3 sequences. Sequencing was carried out using blood. The source of these receptors is a human donor with ulcerative colitis or Crohn's disease, or a healthy co-twin of an affected twin (not recorded which).

J is TRBJ1-5 and V is TRBV7-2; with no DNA, the TCRdb D assignment of TRBD1 cannot be verified. The germline CDR1 and CDR2 sequences are SGHTA and FQGNSA. This CDR3 contains 16 residues. CDR3 sequence reads: CASSLKGGGVNRPQHF.

The chain combines TRBV6-6 with TRBJ1-1; TCRdb's D gene call, TRBD1, goes unchecked for lack of DNA. Germline V gene data show CDR1 as MNHNY and CDR2 as SVGAGI (reference sequence). The CDR3 runs to 14 residues. The CDR3 sequence is CASRLQVFNTEAFF.

J is TRBJ1-4 and V is TRBV7-9; checking the TCRdb D call of TRBD1 is not possible without DNA. CDR1 SEHNR and CDR2 FQNEAQ come from the germline V gene (reference sequence). This CDR3 has 17 amino acids. CDR3 loop: CASSLYDGQGVDEKLIF.

The chain couples TRBV6-2 or TRBV6-3 to TRBJ2-1; TCRdb proposes TRBD1, but this gene call is untestable without DNA. This CDR3 has 16 residues. Germline CDR1 and CDR2: MNHEY and SVGEGT. The CDR3 here is CASSYDGGGAGNEQFF.

The chain has TRBV7-3 and TRBJ2-7; the TRBD2 assignment by TCRdb is unverifiable without DNA. CDR1 and CDR2 (germline): SGHTA, FQGTGA. This CDR3 has 13 residues. The CDR3 protein is CASSWDFSYEQYF.

The CDR3 here is CASSLGGTGQETQYF. The rearrangement links TRBV5-1 to TRBJ2-5; lacking DNA, the TRBD1 call made by TCRdb goes unchecked. Germline CDR1 is SGHRS and CDR2 is YFSETQ. The CDR3 length is 15 residues.

The rearrangement uses TRBV27 and TRBJ2-7; TCRdb lists TRBD1, though no DNA is available to test this call. Germline V gene sequence: CDR1 MNHEY, CDR2 SMNVEV (reference sequence). The CDR3 is made up of 14 amino acids. The CDR3 region is CASSPWGAAGEQYF.

The chain has TRBV28 and TRBJ2-7; TCRdb's D call of TRBD2 is untestable without DNA. Germline V gene data show CDR1 as MDHEN and CDR2 as SYDVKM. The CDR3 contains 17 residues. The CDR3 protein is CASSLWGLAGGIYEQYF.

The chain uses TRBV19 and TRBJ1-2; TCRdb's D call, TRBD1, is unchecked because there is no DNA. Germline loops: CDR1 LNHDA, CDR2 SQIVND (reference sequence). This CDR3 spans 14 amino acids. This CDR3 is CASTSNRDDYGYTF.

The gene calls are TRBV5-1 and TRBJ2-7; the D call of TRBD2 rests on TCRdb alone, since no DNA is present to check it. This CDR3 has 16 residues. CDR1 is SGHRS and CDR2 is YFSETQ in the germline V gene. This CDR3 is CASSLAGLAVSYEQYF.

V gene TRBV18 combines with J gene TRBJ2-3. The CDR3 runs 15 residues. Germline CDR1 reads KGHSH; CDR2 reads LQKENI. CDR3 loop: CASSPSAYGTDTQYF. The full variable domain, with the rest looked up from reference TRBV18 and TRBJ2-3, is NAGVMQNPRHLVRRRGQEARLRCSPMKGHSHVYWYRQLPEEGLKFMVYLQKENIIDESGMPKERFSAEFPKEGPSILRIQQVVRGDSAAYFCASSPSAYGTDTQYFGPGTRLTVL.

The V call is TRBV29-1, the J call TRBJ2-5. Germline V lookup: CDR1 SQVTM, CDR2 ANQGSEA. The CDR3 has 11 residues. The CDR3 is CSVEDQETQYF.

The chain is built from TRBV4-2 and TRBJ1-3. The CDR3 is made up of 15 amino acids. Germline CDR1 LGHNA, CDR2 YNFKEQ. The CDR3: CASSWEVFSGNTIYF.

The V and J genes are TRBV15 and TRBJ2-3; TCRdb selects TRBD2, and the lack of DNA leaves this call unchecked. Germline V gene lookup returns CDR1 LNHNV and CDR2 YYDKDF (reference sequence). This CDR3 has 14 residues. CDR3: CATSSSPSTDTQYF.

This rearrangement joins TRBV5-6 to TRBJ2-3. The CDR3 has 14 amino acids. CDR1 SGHDT and CDR2 YYEEEE come from the germline V gene. Here the CDR3 reads CASSLRELTDTQYF.